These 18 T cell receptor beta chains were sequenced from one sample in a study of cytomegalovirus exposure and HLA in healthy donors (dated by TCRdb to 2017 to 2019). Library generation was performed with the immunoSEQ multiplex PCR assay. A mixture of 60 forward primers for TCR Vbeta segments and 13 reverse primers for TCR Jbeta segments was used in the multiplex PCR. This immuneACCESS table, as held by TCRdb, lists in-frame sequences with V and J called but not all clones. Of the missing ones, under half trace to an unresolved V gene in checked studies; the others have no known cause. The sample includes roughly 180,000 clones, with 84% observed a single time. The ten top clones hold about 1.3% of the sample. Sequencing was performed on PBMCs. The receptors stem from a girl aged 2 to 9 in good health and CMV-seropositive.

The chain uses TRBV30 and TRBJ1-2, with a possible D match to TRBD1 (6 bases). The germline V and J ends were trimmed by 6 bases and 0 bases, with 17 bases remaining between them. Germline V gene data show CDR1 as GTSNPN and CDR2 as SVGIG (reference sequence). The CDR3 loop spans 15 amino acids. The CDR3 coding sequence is TGTGCCTGCCATAACAGGGATGGGGCTAACTATGGCTACACCTTC. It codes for CACHNRDGANYGYTF.

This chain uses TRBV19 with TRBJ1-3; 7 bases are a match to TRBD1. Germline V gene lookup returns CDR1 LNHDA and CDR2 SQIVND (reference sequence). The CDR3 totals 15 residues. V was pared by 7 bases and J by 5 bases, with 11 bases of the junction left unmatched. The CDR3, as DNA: TGTGCCAGTACCCGGACAGGCGTCTTTCGAAACACCATATATTTT. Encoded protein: CASTRTGVFRNTIYF.

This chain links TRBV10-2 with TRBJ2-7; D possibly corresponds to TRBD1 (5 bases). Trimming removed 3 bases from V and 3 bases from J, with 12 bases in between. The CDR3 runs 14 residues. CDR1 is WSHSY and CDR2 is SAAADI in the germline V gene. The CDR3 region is CASSENNRNYEQYF. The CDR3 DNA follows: TGCGCCAGCAGTGAAAATAACAGGAACTACGAGCAGTACTTC.

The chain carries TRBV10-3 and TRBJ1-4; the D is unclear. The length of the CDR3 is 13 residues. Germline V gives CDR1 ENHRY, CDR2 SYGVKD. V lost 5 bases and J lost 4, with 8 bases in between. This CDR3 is CAISNSRNEKLFF. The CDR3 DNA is TGTGCCATCAGTAACAGCCGTAATGAAAAACTGTTTTTT.

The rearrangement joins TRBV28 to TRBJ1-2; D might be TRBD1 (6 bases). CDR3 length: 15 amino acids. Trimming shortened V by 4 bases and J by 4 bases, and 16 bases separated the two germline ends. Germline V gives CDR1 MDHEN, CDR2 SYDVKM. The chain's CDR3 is CASSSSENRVYGYTF. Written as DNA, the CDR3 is TGTGCCAGCAGTTCCTCGGAAAACAGGGTCTATGGCTACACCTTC.

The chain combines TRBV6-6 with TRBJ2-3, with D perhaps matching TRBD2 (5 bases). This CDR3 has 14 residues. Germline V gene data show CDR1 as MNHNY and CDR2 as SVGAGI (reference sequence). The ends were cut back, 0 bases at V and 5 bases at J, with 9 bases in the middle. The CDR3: CASSYSRTGDTQYF. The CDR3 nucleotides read TGTGCCAGCAGTTACTCGCGGACTGGAGATACGCAGTATTTT.

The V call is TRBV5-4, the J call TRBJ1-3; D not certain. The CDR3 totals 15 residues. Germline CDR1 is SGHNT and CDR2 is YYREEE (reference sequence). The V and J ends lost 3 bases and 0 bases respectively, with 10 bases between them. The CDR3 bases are TGTGCCAGCAGCTCCAGCGCTACCTCTGGAAACACCATATATTTT. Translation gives CASSSSATSGNTIYF. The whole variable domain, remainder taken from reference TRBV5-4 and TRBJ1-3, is ETGVTQSPTHLIKTRGQQVTLRCSSQSGHNTVSWYQQALGQGPQFIFQYYREEENGRGNFPPRFSGLQFPNYSSELNVNALELDDSALYLCASSSSATSGNTIYFGEGSWLTVV.

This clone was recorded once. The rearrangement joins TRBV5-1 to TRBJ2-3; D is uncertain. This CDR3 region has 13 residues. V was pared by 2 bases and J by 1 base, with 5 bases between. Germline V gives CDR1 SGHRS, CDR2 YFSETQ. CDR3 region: CASSFQGTDTQYF. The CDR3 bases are TGCGCCAGCAGCTTCCAGGGCACAGATACGCAGTATTTT.

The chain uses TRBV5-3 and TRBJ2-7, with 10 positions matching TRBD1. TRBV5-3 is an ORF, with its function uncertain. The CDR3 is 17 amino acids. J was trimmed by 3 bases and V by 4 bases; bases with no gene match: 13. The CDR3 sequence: CARSRRKGTGDYYEQYF. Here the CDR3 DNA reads TGTGCCAGAAGCCGAAGAAAAGGGACAGGGGACTACTACGAGCAGTACTTC.

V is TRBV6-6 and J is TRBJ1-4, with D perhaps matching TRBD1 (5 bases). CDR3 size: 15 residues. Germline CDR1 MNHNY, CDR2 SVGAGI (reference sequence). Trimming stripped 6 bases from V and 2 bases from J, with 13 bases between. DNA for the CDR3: TGTGCCAGCAGCGGTACAGGATCGACTAATGAAAAACTGTTTTTT. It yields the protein CASSGTGSTNEKLFF.

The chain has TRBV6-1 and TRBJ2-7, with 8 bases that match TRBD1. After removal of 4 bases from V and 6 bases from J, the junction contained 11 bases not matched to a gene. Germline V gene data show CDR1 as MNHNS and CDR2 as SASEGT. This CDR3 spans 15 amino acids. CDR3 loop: CASSGTGIKAAEQYF. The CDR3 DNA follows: TGTGCCAGCAGTGGGACAGGGATCAAGGCGGCCGAGCAGTACTTC.

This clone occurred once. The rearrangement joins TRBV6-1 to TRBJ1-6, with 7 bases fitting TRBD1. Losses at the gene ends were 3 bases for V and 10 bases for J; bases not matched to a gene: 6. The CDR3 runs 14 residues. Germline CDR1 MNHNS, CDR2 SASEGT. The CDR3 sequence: CASSDRQGESPLHF. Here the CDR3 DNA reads TGTGCCAGCAGTGATCGACAGGGTGAATCACCCCTCCACTTT.

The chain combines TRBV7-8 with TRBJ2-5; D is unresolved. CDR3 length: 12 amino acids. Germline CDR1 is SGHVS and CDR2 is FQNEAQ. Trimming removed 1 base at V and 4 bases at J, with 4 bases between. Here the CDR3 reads CASSLELETQYF. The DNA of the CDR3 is TGTGCCAGCAGCTTAGAACTAGAGACCCAGTACTTC.

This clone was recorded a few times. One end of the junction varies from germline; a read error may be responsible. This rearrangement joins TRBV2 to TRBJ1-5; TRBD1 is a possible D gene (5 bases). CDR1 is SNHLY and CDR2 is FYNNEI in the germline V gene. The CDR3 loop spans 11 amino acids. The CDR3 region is CASSENDSPAF. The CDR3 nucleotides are TGTGCCAGCAGTGAGAACGACAGTCCGGCCTTT.

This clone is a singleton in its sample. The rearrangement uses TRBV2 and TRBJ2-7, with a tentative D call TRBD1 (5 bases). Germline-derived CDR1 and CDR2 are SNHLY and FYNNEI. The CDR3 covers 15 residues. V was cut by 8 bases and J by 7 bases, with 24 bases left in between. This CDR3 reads CASELQAGRTREQYF. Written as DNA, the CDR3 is TGTGCCAGCGAGCTTCAGGCAGGGCGGACCAGGGAGCAGTACTTC. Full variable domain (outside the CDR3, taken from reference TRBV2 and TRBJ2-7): EPEVTQTPSHQVTQMGQEVILRCVPISNHLYFYWYRQILGQKVEFLVSFYNNEISEKSEIFDDQFSVERPDGSNFTLKIRSTKLEDSAMYFCASELQAGRTREQYFGPGTRLTVT.

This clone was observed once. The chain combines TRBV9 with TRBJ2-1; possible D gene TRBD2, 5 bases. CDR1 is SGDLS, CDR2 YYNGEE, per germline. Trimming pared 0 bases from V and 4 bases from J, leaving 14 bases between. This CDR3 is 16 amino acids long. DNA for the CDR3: TGTGCCAGCAGCGTAGAGGCAGACTACCTTTACAATGAGCAGTTCTTC. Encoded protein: CASSVEADYLYNEQFF.

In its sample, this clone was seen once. Written as DNA, the CDR3 is TGTGCCAGCAGCTTTAGCGGGGGTCCAAGAGGGGCCCAGTACTTC. It is translated as CASSFSGGPRGAQYF. This chain connects TRBV28 to TRBJ2-5; 9 bases map to TRBD2. The CDR3 spans 15 residues. With 6 bases clipped from V and 9 bases from J, the junction kept 14 bases outside the gene matches. The germline gives CDR1 MDHEN, CDR2 SYDVKM. Complete variable domain (other parts from reference TRBV28 and TRBJ2-5): DVKVTQSSRYLVKRTGEKVFLECVQDMDHENMFWYRQDPGLGLRLIYFSYDVKMKEKGDIPEGYSVSREKKERFSLILESASTNQTSMYLCASSFSGGPRGAQYFGPGTRLLVL.

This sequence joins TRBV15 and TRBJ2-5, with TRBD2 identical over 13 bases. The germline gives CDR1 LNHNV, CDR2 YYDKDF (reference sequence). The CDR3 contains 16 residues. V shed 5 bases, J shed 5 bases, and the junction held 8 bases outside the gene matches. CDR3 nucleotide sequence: TGTGCCACCAGCCCACGGGGACTAGCGGGACGGGAGACCCAGTACTTC. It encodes CATSPRGLAGRETQYF. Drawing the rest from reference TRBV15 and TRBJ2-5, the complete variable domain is DAMVIQNPRYQVTQFGKPVTLSCSQTLNHNVMYWYQQKSSQAPKLLFHYYDKDFNNEADTPDNFQSRRPNTSFCFLDIRSPGLGDTAMYLCATSPRGLAGRETQYFGPGTRLLVL.